These 23 T cell receptor beta chains were all obtained from the same sample, sequenced in a study of T cell responses to AZD1222 COVID-19 vaccine. The data were produced by immunoSEQ multiplex PCR, yet TCRdb's version contains in-frame clones alone and is incomplete. The table has over 130,000 clones, more than 70% seen once. The source material was peripheral blood, sampled 28 days after the second AZD1222 dose. The receptors originated from an adult who received the AZD1222 COVID-19 vaccine.

In the case of this clone: At the DNA level, this CDR3 is encoded by other sequences in the same sample as well. The chain carries TRBV30 and TRBJ2-7, with D possibly called TRBD1 or TRBD2 (5 bases each). The CDR3 length is 10 residues. Germline CDR1 reads GTSNPN; CDR2 reads SVGIG (reference sequence). The ends were cut back, 5 bases at V and 3 bases at J, with 5 bases in the middle. Here the CDR3 reads CAWGGYEQYF. In DNA, the CDR3 is TGTGCCTGGGGGGGCTACGAGCAGTACTTC.

V is TRBV6-2 or TRBV6-3 and J is TRBJ1-5; D may be TRBD1 (6 bases). Germline V gene lookup returns CDR1 MNHEY and CDR2 SVGEGT. The CDR3 is 16 residues long. The ends were cut back, 4 bases at V and 2 bases at J, with 15 bases in the middle. The CDR3 DNA sequence: TGTGCCAGCAGTTTCAGGAGGGACATAGGCAATCAGCCCCAGCATTTT. Translation gives CASSFRRDIGNQPQHF.

This clone was observed once. This chain joins TRBV18 and TRBJ2-1; possibly TRBD2 for D (5 bases). V dropped 3 bases and J dropped 4 bases, with 13 bases sitting between them. CDR3 size: 15 residues. The germline V gene has CDR1 KGHSH and CDR2 LQKENI. DNA of the CDR3: TGTGCCAGCTCACCTACCCAACGGGGTTACAATGAGCAGTTCTTC. Its translation is CASSPTQRGYNEQFF.

The chain combines TRBV5-1 with TRBJ1-2; 11 bases line up with TRBD1. Germline V CDR1 and CDR2: SGHRS, YFSETQ. V was pared by 4 bases and J by 3 bases, with 8 bases of the junction left unmatched. The CDR3 runs 16 residues. This CDR3 is CASSPGQGALYYGYTF. In nucleotides, the CDR3 is TGCGCCAGCAGCCCAGGACAGGGGGCTCTATACTATGGCTACACCTTC. Variable domain in full (rest from reference TRBV5-1 and TRBJ1-2): KAGVTQTPRYLIKTRGQQVTLSCSPISGHRSVSWYQQTPGQGLQFLFEYFSETQRNKGNFPGRFSGRQFSNSRSEMNVSTLELGDSALYLCASSPGQGALYYGYTFGSGTRLTVV.

V and J are TRBV5-1 and TRBJ1-2; 8 positions agree with TRBD1. The ends lost 2 bases at V and 4 bases at J; junction bases unmatched: 4. The CDR3 length is 14 residues. Germline V gene lookup returns CDR1 SGHRS and CDR2 YFSETQ. CDR3 sequence (DNA): TGCGCCAGCAGCTTCGGGGACAGGCCCTATGGCTACACCTTC. Translation gives CASSFGDRPYGYTF.

The V and J genes are TRBV28 and TRBJ1-5; D gene ambiguous. Germline V gene sequence: CDR1 MDHEN, CDR2 SYDVKM. V lost 7 bases and J lost 6, with 16 bases in between. This CDR3 spans 14 amino acids. This chain's CDR3 is CASKLPQLRQPQHF. The CDR3 DNA sequence: TGTGCCAGCAAACTACCTCAACTTCGTCAGCCCCAGCATTTT.

A single count supports this clone. The chain joins TRBV6-6 to TRBJ1-5, with D possibly TRBD1 on 5 matching bases. CDR3 length: 12 amino acids. Germline V gene data show CDR1 as MNHNY and CDR2 as SVGAGI (reference sequence). Trimming removed 7 bases from V and 5 bases from J, with 9 bases in between. In nucleotides, the CDR3 is TGTGCCAGCACCCGAGGGGATCAGCCCCAGCATTTT. Amino acid sequence: CASTRGDQPQHF.

This chain links TRBV29-1 with TRBJ2-3; either TRBD1 or TRBD2 may supply D (5 bases each). Germline values: CDR1 SQVTM, CDR2 ANQGSEA. Trimming left V 3 bases short and J 6 bases short, with 7 bases between. The length of the CDR3 is 11 residues. The CDR3 DNA reads TGCAGCGTTGATTGGGGGGATACGCAGTATTTT. Its translation is CSVDWGDTQYF.

This chain uses TRBV9 with TRBJ2-1, with no clear D. This CDR3 is built from 15 residues. The V gene's germline CDR1 is SGDLS and CDR2 YYNGEE. Trimming removed 0 bases at V and 7 bases at J, with 14 bases between. CDR3: CASSVGTVGWNEQFF. The CDR3, as DNA: TGTGCCAGCAGCGTAGGTACCGTGGGCTGGAATGAGCAGTTCTTC. Full variable domain (rest looked up from reference TRBV9 and TRBJ2-1): DSGVTQTPKHLITATGQRVTLRCSPRSGDLSVYWYQQSLDQGLQFLIQYYNGEERAKGNILERFSAQQFPDLHSELNLSSLELGDSALYFCASSVGTVGWNEQFFGPGTRLTVL.

The gene calls are TRBV19 and TRBJ2-3, with 8 bases lining up with TRBD2. This CDR3 has 15 residues. Germline CDR1 reads LNHDA; CDR2 reads SQIVND (reference sequence). Trimming took 3 bases from V and 0 from J; bases not matched to a gene: 2. CDR3 in DNA: TGTGCCAGTAGTATGGGACTAGGCAGCACAGATACGCAGTATTTT. Residues: CASSMGLGSTDTQYF.

The chain recombines TRBV25-1 with TRBJ1-2; possibly TRBD1 for D (5 bases). Germline CDR1 MGHDK, CDR2 SYGVNS. The CDR3 totals 15 residues. The V end lost 0 bases, the J end lost 6 bases, and 14 bases lay between the germline ends. This chain's CDR3 is CASSEYFGRVDGYTF. CDR3 DNA sequence: TGTGCCAGCAGTGAATATTTCGGCAGGGTCGATGGCTACACCTTC.

V gene TRBV5-1 combines with J gene TRBJ1-1; TRBD1 might be the D (5 bases). This CDR3 comprises 14 residues. Per the germline V gene, CDR1 is SGHRS and CDR2 is YFSETQ. V was trimmed by 3 bases and J by 4 bases, leaving 13 bases between them. The CDR3 DNA sequence: TGCGCCAGCAGCTCGGACATGACATTCACTGAAGCTTTCTTT. Its protein is CASSSDMTFTEAFF.

V gene TRBV10-3 combines with J gene TRBJ2-5, with TRBD1 matching 8 bases. CDR1 and CDR2 from the germline V gene are ENHRY and SYGVKD. This CDR3 spans 15 amino acids. V was clipped by 3 bases and J by 2 bases; unmatched bases: 5. CDR3 amino acids: CAISDTGGPQETQYF. The CDR3 coding sequence is TGTGCCATCAGTGATACAGGGGGTCCACAAGAGACCCAGTACTTC.

V gene TRBV29-1 combines with J gene TRBJ2-7; D not certain. The CDR3 extends over 12 amino acids. The V gene lost 8 bases and the J gene lost 4 bases, with 15 bases spanning the gap. The germline gives CDR1 SQVTM, CDR2 ANQGSEA. The chain's CDR3 is CSIAETQYEQYF. CDR3 DNA: TGCAGCATCGCCGAGACACAATACGAGCAGTACTTC.

This rearrangement joins TRBV5-1 to TRBJ1-5; 8 bases map to TRBD1. Germline V lookup: CDR1 SGHRS, CDR2 YFSETQ. This CDR3 is built from 14 residues. V trimming: 4 bases; J trimming: 5 bases; junction bases outside the gene matches: 5. Written as DNA, the CDR3 is TGCGCCAGCAGCCCCGGACAGGGCGATCAGCCCCAGCATTTT. Amino acids: CASSPGQGDQPQHF.

The rearrangement joins TRBV30 to TRBJ1-4; D call uncertain. Germline CDR1 GTSNPN, CDR2 SVGIG (reference sequence). Trimming stripped 3 bases from V and 0 bases from J, with 8 bases between. The CDR3 loop spans 14 amino acids. This CDR3 is CAWRSAATNEKLFF. CDR3 DNA: TGTGCCTGGAGATCAGCTGCAACTAATGAAAAACTGTTTTTT.

V and J are TRBV24-1 and TRBJ1-5, with 7 bases aligning to TRBD1. This CDR3 contains 17 residues. The V gene's germline CDR1 is KGHDR and CDR2 SFDVKD. V trimming: 5 bases; J trimming: 5 bases; junction bases outside the gene matches: 14. The CDR3 DNA reads as TGTGCCACCAGTGGGTCAGGTGAAACAGGGGCAGATCAGCCCCAGCATTTT. This sequence encodes CATSGSGETGADQPQHF.

This sequence joins TRBV6-5 and TRBJ2-3, with D unclear. The CDR3 contains 14 residues. The V end was cut by 8 bases, the J end by 2 bases, with 14 bases between. The germline CDR1 and CDR2 sequences are MNHEY and SVGAGI. The CDR3 DNA is TGTGCCAGCGGAACGGGTTCCTTCACAGATACGCAGTATTTT. Protein product: CASGTGSFTDTQYF.

The rearrangement uses TRBV28 and TRBJ2-7, with D possibly matching TRBD1 (5 bases). The length of the CDR3 is 13 residues. Germline V CDR1 and CDR2: MDHEN, SYDVKM. The V end lost 8 bases, the J end lost 1 base, and 12 bases lay between the germline ends. The CDR3 region is CASAPGQSYEQYF. The CDR3, as DNA: TGTGCCAGCGCGCCTGGACAATCCTACGAGCAGTACTTC.

The chain has TRBV18 and TRBJ2-1; D uncertain. CDR1 is KGHSH, CDR2 LQKENI, per germline. The CDR3 covers 16 residues. V lost 2 bases and J lost 5, with 16 bases in between. The CDR3, as DNA: TGTGCCAGCTCACCAATCTCGAGCCCCAGTAACAATGAGCAGTTCTTC. It is translated as CASSPISSPSNNEQFF.

V is TRBV18 and J is TRBJ2-1, with 7 bases fitting TRBD1. In germline, CDR1 is KGHSH, CDR2 LQKENI. This CDR3 contains 16 residues. The J segment lost 8 bases and the V segment lost 3 bases, leaving 13 bases of the junction unmatched. Written as DNA, the CDR3 is TGTGCCAGCTCACCTACTAGACAGGGTTTTTCCTATGAGCAGTTCTTC. Its protein is CASSPTRQGFSYEQFF.

The gene calls are TRBV3-1 (or the pseudogene TRBV3-2) and TRBJ2-2; D not resolved. The CDR3 spans 14 residues. Per germline, CDR1 LGHDT and CDR2 YNNKEL (reference sequence). The ends were cut back, 0 bases at V and 7 bases at J, with 9 bases in the middle. The chain's CDR3 is CASSQEIPNGELFF. CDR3 bases: TGTGCCAGCAGCCAAGAGATCCCCAACGGGGAGCTGTTTTTT.

This chain uses TRBV27 with TRBJ2-5, with D uncertain. The CDR3 spans 11 residues. With 7 bases removed from V and 3 bases from J, the gap between germline ends came to 6 bases. The germline V gene has CDR1 MNHEY and CDR2 SMNVEV (reference sequence). CDR3 in amino acids: CASTEKETQYF. DNA of the CDR3: TGTGCCAGCACTGAAAAAGAGACCCAGTACTTC.